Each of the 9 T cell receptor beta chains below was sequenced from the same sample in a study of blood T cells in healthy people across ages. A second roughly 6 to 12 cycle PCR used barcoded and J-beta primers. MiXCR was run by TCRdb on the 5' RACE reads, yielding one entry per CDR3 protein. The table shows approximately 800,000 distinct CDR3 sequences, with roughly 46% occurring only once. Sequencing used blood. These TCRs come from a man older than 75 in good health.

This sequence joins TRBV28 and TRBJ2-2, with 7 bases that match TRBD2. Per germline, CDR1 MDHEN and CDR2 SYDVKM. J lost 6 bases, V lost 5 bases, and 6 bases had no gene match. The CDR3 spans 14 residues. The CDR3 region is CASSPPGGAGELFF. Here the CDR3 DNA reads TGTGCCAGCAGTCCCCCGGGGGGAGCCGGGGAGCTGTTTTTT.

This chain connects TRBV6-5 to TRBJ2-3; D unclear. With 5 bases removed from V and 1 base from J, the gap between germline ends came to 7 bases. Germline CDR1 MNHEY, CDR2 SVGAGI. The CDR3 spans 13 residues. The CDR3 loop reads CASSPERTDTQYF. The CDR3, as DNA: TGTGCCAGCAGTCCGGAACGCACAGATACGCAGTATTTT.

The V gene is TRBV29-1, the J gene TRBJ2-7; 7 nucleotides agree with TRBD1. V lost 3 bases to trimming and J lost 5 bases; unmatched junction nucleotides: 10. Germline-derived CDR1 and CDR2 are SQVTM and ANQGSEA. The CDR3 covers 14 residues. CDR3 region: CSVEMTGRADEQYF. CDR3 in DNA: TGCAGCGTTGAGATGACAGGGCGTGCGGACGAGCAGTACTTC.

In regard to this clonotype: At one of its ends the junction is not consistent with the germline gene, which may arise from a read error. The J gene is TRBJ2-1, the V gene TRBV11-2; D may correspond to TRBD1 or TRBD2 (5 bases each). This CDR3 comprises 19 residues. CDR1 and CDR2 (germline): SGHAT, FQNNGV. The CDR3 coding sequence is TGTGCCAGCAGGTTAGGGTCCCGGGGCCCCATATCCTCCTACAATGAGCAGTTCTTC. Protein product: CASRLGSRGPISSYNEQFF.

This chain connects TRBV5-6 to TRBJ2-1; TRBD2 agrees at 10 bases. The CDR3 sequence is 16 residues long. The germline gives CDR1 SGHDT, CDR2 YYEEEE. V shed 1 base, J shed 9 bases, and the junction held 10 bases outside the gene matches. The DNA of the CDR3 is TGTGCCAGCAGCTTGCTAGCGGGAGATCAAGGAGGTGAGCAGTTCTTC. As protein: CASSLLAGDQGGEQFF.

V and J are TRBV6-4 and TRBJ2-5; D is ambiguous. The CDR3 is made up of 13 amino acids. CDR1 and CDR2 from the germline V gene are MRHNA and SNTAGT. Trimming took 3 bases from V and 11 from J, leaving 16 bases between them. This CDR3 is CASSDTGNNEQYF. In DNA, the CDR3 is TGTGCCAGCAGTGATACCGGAAACAATGAGCAGTACTTC.

The CDR3 loop is CASSKRLAGSTDTQYF. The CDR3 nucleotides are TGTGCCAGCAGCAAGAGACTAGCGGGAAGCACAGATACGCAGTATTTT. This rearrangement joins TRBV9 to TRBJ2-3; 11 bases are a match to TRBD2. Germline values: CDR1 SGDLS, CDR2 YYNGEE. V shed 4 bases, J shed 0 bases, and the junction held 4 bases outside the gene matches. The CDR3 has 16 residues.

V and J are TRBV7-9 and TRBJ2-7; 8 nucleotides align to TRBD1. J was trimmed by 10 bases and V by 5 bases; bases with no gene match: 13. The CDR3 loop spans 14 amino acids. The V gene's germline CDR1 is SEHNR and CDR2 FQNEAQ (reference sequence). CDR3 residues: CASSHNPQGAEQYF. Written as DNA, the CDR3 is TGTGCCAGCAGCCACAACCCGCAGGGGGCTGAACAGTACTTC.

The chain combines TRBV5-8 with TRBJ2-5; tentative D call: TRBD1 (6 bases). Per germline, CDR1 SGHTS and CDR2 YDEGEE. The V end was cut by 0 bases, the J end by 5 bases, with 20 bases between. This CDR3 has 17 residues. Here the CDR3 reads CASSLAWAGPQGETQYF. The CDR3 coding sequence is TGTGCCAGCAGCTTGGCCTGGGCAGGCCCTCAGGGGGAGACCCAGTACTTC.